These 21 T cell receptor beta chains were all obtained from the same sample, sequenced in a study of cytomegalovirus exposure and HLA in healthy donors. The PCR made use of 60 Vbeta and 13 Jbeta primers. TCRdb keeps only in-frame clones here, not all; method: immunoSEQ multiplex PCR. The sample includes some 170,000 clones, 80% of them seen just once. The sequencing input was PBMCs. Receptors originate from a man aged 25-40 years in good health and CMV-seronegative.

The CDR3 bases are TGTGCCTGGAGTAACCCCCAGCCCCGGGGGTTGTTTTTT. Translated, it gives CAWSNPQPRGLFF. The genes are TRBV30 and TRBJ1-4; D possibly corresponds to TRBD1 (5 bases). The germline CDR1 and CDR2 sequences are GTSNPN and SVGIG (reference sequence). V shed 2 bases and J shed 15 bases, with 19 bases lying between them. CDR3 length: 13 amino acids.

Only one count was recorded for this clone. J is TRBJ2-1 and V is TRBV12-5, with 7 positions matching TRBD2. The CDR3 is 14 amino acids. Per the germline V gene, CDR1 is LGHNT and CDR2 is FRNRAP. CDR3 DNA sequence: TGTGACACCCTCCGTGGGGGGGGCTACAATGAGCAGTTCTTC. Encoded protein: CDTLRGGGYNEQFF.

The gene calls are TRBV6-5 and TRBJ2-3; 8 bases map to TRBD2. The CDR3 totals 15 residues. CDR1 is MNHEY and CDR2 is SVGAGI in the germline V gene. V trimming: 7 bases; J trimming: 4 bases; junction bases outside the gene matches: 10. In DNA, the CDR3 is TGTGCCAGCACCCGAAGCGGGAGACGGCCAGATACGCAGTATTTT. This encodes CASTRSGRRPDTQYF.

The chain employs TRBV27 and TRBJ1-2, with D tentatively TRBD1 (5 bases). This CDR3 contains 12 residues. V was cut by 6 bases and J by 4 bases, with 9 bases left in between. CDR1 and CDR2 (germline): MNHEY, SMNVEV (reference sequence). The CDR3, as DNA: TGTGCCAGCAGATCAGGGTTCTATGGCTACACCTTC. This codes for CASRSGFYGYTF.

This sequence joins TRBV5-1 and TRBJ1-5; the D is unclear. V lost 0 bases, J lost 0 bases, and 7 bases lay in between. CDR1 is SGHRS, CDR2 YFSETQ, per germline. The CDR3 is 15 amino acids. The CDR3 sequence: CASSLDGDSNQPQHF. In DNA, the CDR3 is TGCGCCAGCAGCTTGGACGGAGATAGCAATCAGCCCCAGCATTTT.

The chain uses TRBV6-5 and TRBJ1-1; no reliable D call. This CDR3 spans 14 amino acids. V dropped 4 bases and J dropped 5 bases, with 14 bases sitting between them. Germline values: CDR1 MNHEY, CDR2 SVGAGI. In DNA form, the CDR3 reads TGTGCCAGCAGTTCGGAGCCGAGAGTAACTGAAGCTTTCTTT. Amino acid sequence: CASSSEPRVTEAFF.

The V gene is TRBV2, the J gene TRBJ2-7, with D unresolved. Germline V CDR1 and CDR2: SNHLY, FYNNEI. The CDR3 loop spans 12 amino acids. Trimming shortened V by 9 bases and J by 0 bases, and 9 bases separated the two germline ends. In DNA form, the CDR3 reads TGTGCCAGTCATCTAGACTCCTACGAGCAGTACTTC. As protein: CASHLDSYEQYF.

The rearrangement links TRBV9 to TRBJ2-3, with TRBD1 matching over 9 bases. Germline V gene sequence: CDR1 SGDLS, CDR2 YYNGEE. With V trimmed by 6 bases and J by 3 bases, 5 bases remained unmatched. The CDR3 contains 14 residues. In DNA, the CDR3 is TGTGCCAGCACGGGACAGGGAAGGACAGATACGCAGTATTTT. It translates to CASTGQGRTDTQYF. Full variable domain (remainder filled in from reference TRBV9 and TRBJ2-3): DSGVTQTPKHLITATGQRVTLRCSPRSGDLSVYWYQQSLDQGLQFLIQYYNGEERAKGNILERFSAQQFPDLHSELNLSSLELGDSALYFCASTGQGRTDTQYFGPGTRLTVL.

The V and J genes are TRBV18 and TRBJ1-1; 7 bases align to TRBD1. This CDR3 has 15 residues. V shed 0 bases and J 5 bases; nucleotides not matched to a gene: 6. Germline V gene sequence: CDR1 KGHSH, CDR2 LQKENI. Here the CDR3 DNA reads TGTGCCAGCTCACCACCCGGACAGGTTTGGACTGAAGCTTTCTTT. This gives the protein CASSPPGQVWTEAFF.

CDR3 DNA sequence: TGCGCCAGCAGCCAAGATCGGGGAAACTATGGCTACACCTTC. Translation: CASSQDRGNYGYTF. This chain uses TRBV4-3 with TRBJ1-2; D gene ambiguous. The germline V gene encodes CDR1 LGHNA and CDR2 YSLEER. CDR3 length: 14 residues. The ends were cut back, 0 bases at V and 2 bases at J, with 7 bases in the middle.

The DNA for the CDR3 is TGTGCCAGCAGCGGGACTAGCGGAGCTACCGGGGAGCTGTTTTTT. Translation: CASSGTSGATGELFF. The chain joins TRBV7-3 to TRBJ2-2, with TRBD2 matching over 11 bases. Trimming took 5 bases from V and 5 from J; bases not matched to a gene: 4. The V gene's germline CDR1 is SGHTA and CDR2 FQGTGA. The CDR3 contains 15 residues.

The chain couples TRBV7-9 to TRBJ1-2, with D perhaps TRBD1 (5 bases). The CDR3 has 17 amino acids. The germline V gene encodes CDR1 SEHNR and CDR2 FQNEAQ (reference sequence). V lost 4 bases and J lost 3, with 21 bases in between. This CDR3 reads CASSSWTRRGPYYGYTF. The CDR3 nucleotides read TGTGCCAGCAGCTCGTGGACAAGGAGGGGACCATACTATGGCTACACCTTC.

The gene calls are TRBV18 and TRBJ1-2; 7 nucleotides agree with TRBD1. Trimming at V came to 3 bases and at J to 2 bases, leaving 3 bases not matched to a gene. CDR3 length: 14 amino acids. CDR1 and CDR2 (germline): KGHSH, LQKENI. The CDR3 DNA reads TGTGCCAGCTCACCGGCGGACAGGAACTATGGCTACACCTTC. It specifies CASSPADRNYGYTF.

The gene calls are TRBV5-1 and TRBJ1-4; 10 bases fit TRBD1. V trimming: 4 bases; J trimming: 5 bases; junction bases outside the gene matches: 5. CDR3 length equals 15 residues. The germline CDR1 and CDR2 sequences are SGHRS and YFSETQ. In nucleotides, the CDR3 is TGCGCCAGCAGCCCCCGGACAGGGGGAAATGAAAAACTGTTTTTT. Translating gives CASSPRTGGNEKLFF.

The chain is built from TRBV11-1 and TRBJ2-2; TRBD2 might be the D (5 bases). This CDR3 has 15 amino acids. V gave up 3 bases and J gave up 1 base, with 9 bases separating them. CDR1 and CDR2 from the germline V gene are SGHAT and FQDESV (reference sequence). The CDR3 reads CASSFSRGNTGELFF. The CDR3 DNA reads TGTGCCAGCAGCTTTTCCCGGGGGAACACCGGGGAGCTGTTTTTT.

The chain links TRBV10-3 to TRBJ1-5; TRBD1 aligns across 11 bases. The V gene end was trimmed by 0 bases and the J gene end by 5 bases; junction bases not matched to a gene: 9. Germline CDR1 ENHRY, CDR2 SYGVKD. The CDR3 is made up of 18 amino acids. For the CDR3, the DNA is TGTGCCATCAGTGAGTCTTCGGACAGGGGGCGAGGCTATCAGCCCCAGCATTTT. It translates to CAISESSDRGRGYQPQHF.

This clone appeared once. The genes are TRBV30 and TRBJ2-7; D remains unclear. The length of the CDR3 is 11 residues. The V gene lost 8 bases and the J gene lost 0 bases, with 8 bases spanning the gap. Per germline, CDR1 GTSNPN and CDR2 SVGIG (reference sequence). In nucleotides, the CDR3 is TGTGCCCTTGCTAGCTCCTACGAGCAGTACTTC. Translating it yields CALASSYEQYF.

In this sample, this clone turned up once. The chain has TRBV21-1 and TRBJ2-1; the D call TRBD1 from the table was never checked on the DNA. TRBV21-1 is labeled a pseudogene. There are 11 residues in the CDR3. The CDR3 reads CASPHYNEQFF. Here the CDR3 DNA reads TGTGCCAGCCCCCACTACAATGAGCAGTTCTTC.

This chain connects TRBV5-8 to TRBJ1-2; 7 nucleotides line up with TRBD1. This CDR3 region has 13 residues. Unmatched junction bases numbered 2, after V lost 4 bases and J lost 2 bases. Germline-derived CDR1 and CDR2 are SGHTS and YDEGEE. The CDR3 nucleotides read TGTGCCAGCAGCCGACAGGGCAACTATGGCTACACCTTC. This translates into CASSRQGNYGYTF.

The V call is TRBV2, the J call TRBJ2-5, with D possibly being TRBD1 (6 bases). The assigned J gene may be wrong: the sequence end matches TRBJ2-7 better. Germline V CDR1 and CDR2: SNHLY, FYNNEI. This CDR3 spans 12 amino acids. The CDR3 loop reads CASRDRNYEQYF. Written as DNA, the CDR3 is TGTGCCAGCAGGGACAGAAACTACGAGCAGTACTTC.

The table lists this clone with a few counts. The CDR3 sequence: CASRRGHQETQYF. The CDR3 DNA reads TGTGCCAGCAGGAGGGGGCACCAAGAGACCCAGTACTTC. The gene calls are TRBV5-8 and TRBJ2-5; 7 nucleotides line up with TRBD1. With 5 bases clipped from V and 0 bases from J, the junction kept 1 base outside the gene matches. This CDR3 has 13 amino acids. Germline lookup yields CDR1 SGHTS and CDR2 YDEGEE. Together with reference TRBV5-8 and TRBJ2-5, the CDR3 gives the full variable domain: EAGVTQSPTHLIKTRGQQATLRCSPISGHTSVYWYQQALGLGLQFLLWYDEGEERNRGNFPPRFSGRQFPNYSSELNVNALELEDSALYLCASRRGHQETQYFGPGTRLLVL.